The clone carrying this TCR beta chain came up many times. Germline V gives CDR1 ENHRY, CDR2 SYGVKD. Between the trimmed V and J ends, which lost 4 bases and 2 bases, there was a span of 8 bases. CDR3 length: 13 residues. The investigators reverse transcribed all of the isolated RNA, so they sequenced expressed TCRB transcripts. Generated by immunoSEQ multiplex PCR, the TCRdb table keeps only in-frame clones and is missing some. The sample has roughly 300,000 clones, around 8% seen once. The data stem from a study of beta chain features in type 1 diabetes. The source is a woman in her late teens or twenties in good health. Sequencing was carried out using central memory CD4+ T cells from blood. The J gene is TRBJ2-5, the V gene TRBV10-3; D is perhaps TRBD1 (5 bases). This CDR3 is CAISARQQETQYF. CDR3 DNA sequence: TGTGCCATCAGTGCTCGACAGCAAGAGACCCAGTACTTC.